This T cell receptor beta chain is drawn from a study of T cells after yellow fever vaccination. Overall study findings and caveats: Booster samples showed a return of most primary-vaccination clones (about 96% CD4, about 88% CD8). Weaker, the secondary response peaked sooner, at day 5 versus 15.

To note about this clonotype: The target antigen is unknown.

5'RACE template switching generated TCR cDNA, adding a universal primer site and UMIs. TCRdb re-analysed the 5' RACE reads in MiXCR, keeping a single row per CDR3 protein. The sample has just under 600,000 distinct CDR3 sequences, roughly 13% seen once. The material was PBMCs, obtained on the day of the yellow fever booster vaccination. This TCR came from a man between 25 and 39 years old who received the YFV17D yellow fever vaccine.

As DNA, the CDR3 is TGCAGTGCTAGAGAGGGCGGGCTTGGCGAGCAGTACTTC. Encoded protein: CSAREGGLGEQYF. The V and J genes are TRBV20-1 and TRBJ2-7; the D gene is possibly TRBD2 (5 bases). The CDR3 is made up of 13 amino acids. Germline-derived CDR1 and CDR2 are DFQATT and SNEGSKA (reference sequence). Trimming pared 0 bases from V and 6 bases from J, leaving 12 bases between.